This TCR beta chain was recorded in a study of T cell repertoires in cytomegalovirus infection. As for this clonotype: What it recognizes is unknown.

TCRdb analysed the reads with MiXCR anew, one entry per CDR3 protein. In the table there are 200,000 to 250,000 distinct CDR3 sequences, approximately 38% of which are singletons. Trimming took 1 base from V and 8 from J; bases not matched to a gene: 12. This CDR3 contains 17 residues. The germline V gene encodes CDR1 SEHNR and CDR2 FQNEAQ (reference sequence). The chain is built from TRBV7-9 and TRBJ1-2, with 11 bases that match TRBD1. This material consisted of CD8+ T cells from cultured PBMCs, taken from culture after CMV antigen stimulation. The TCR originated in a human donor in good health (CMV status not recorded). Some clones in this sample may be carry-over from other donors' samples. Here the CDR3 reads CASSLEGDRGILSGYTF. CDR3 coding DNA: TGTGCCAGCAGCTTAGAGGGGGACAGGGGGATTTTGAGCGGCTACACCTTC.